The clone carrying this T cell receptor beta chain was recorded once. Its cognate antigen is unknown. The data stem from a study of siplizumab effects on memory and regulatory T cells. For every sample, some 10^5 TCR templates were assayed. Measured with immunoSEQ multiplex PCR; TCRdb has only the in-frame clones, and not every one. This table holds roughly 120,000 clones, around 94% found once. Points from the study as a whole: Fewer alloreactive sequences mapped to unstimulated CD4+ memory cells under siplizumab.

The CDR3 loop spans 14 amino acids. V shed 2 bases and J shed 6 bases, with 11 bases lying between them. Germline lookup yields CDR1 MNHNS and CDR2 SASEGT. Sequenced input: non-Treg CD4+ T cells sorted from blood. The chain employs TRBV6-1 and TRBJ1-5; D unclear. This receptor was identified in a human donor in good health. DNA for the CDR3: TGTGCCAGCAGTGAAACACGGGATTTTCAGCCCCAGCATTTT. Encoded protein: CASSETRDFQPQHF.